Included here is one T cell receptor (beta chain) sequence, with context. What it recognizes is unknown. This entry is derived from a study of T cell responses to AZD1222 COVID-19 vaccine. On the study more broadly: Some second doses came at about 4 weeks and others at about 12 weeks; these were pooled.

This CDR3 has 15 residues. V lost 4 bases, J lost 3 bases, and 5 bases stayed unmatched. Germline V gives CDR1 MDHEN, CDR2 SYDVKM. The assay was immunoSEQ multiplex PCR, and TCRdb's table has in-frame clones only and misses some. This sample has some 140,000 clones, with around 90% found just once. Regarding the study as a whole: AZD1222 recipients seropositive at baseline numbered only five or six. Regions 160-218 and 743-854 dominated among vaccine-associated CD4 TCRs spanning spike.

This chain connects TRBV28 to TRBJ1-5, with TRBD1 matching over 8 bases. The sequencing here drew on peripheral blood, taken on day 0 of AZD1222 vaccination. The sequence was obtained from an adult in good health. The CDR3 is CASSSTTGVNQPQHF. The CDR3 nucleotides are TGTGCCAGCAGTTCAACGACAGGGGTCAATCAGCCCCAGCATTTT.